Sequencing of this T cell receptor (beta chain) was carried out in a study of blood T cell repertoires in COVID-19. Study overall: The cDNA or gDNA used as material had been derived from T cells, B-cell-depleted T cells, or PBMCs.

How the authors handled the data: Estimation of nucleated cell counts relied on the amplification of reference gene primers. Assay: immunoSEQ multiplex PCR; the TCRdb copy retains only in-frame clones and omits some. The D gene and trimming were derived from the DNA, and the V and J assignments and clone size from that table. This sample yields 330,000 or so clones, of which 87% are seen a single time; around 10% belongs to the top ten. The V gene's germline CDR1 is MNHEY and CDR2 SVGEGT. The junction had 7 bases not matched to a gene; V was cut back by 5 bases and J by 6 bases. The CDR3 spans 14 residues.

This TCR derives from a man aged 25 to 40 with COVID-19, enrolled during active disease. The sample taken for sequencing was peripheral blood. The chain has TRBV6-2 or TRBV6-3 and TRBJ1-5, with 7 bases aligning to TRBD1. DNA of the CDR3: TGTGCCAGCAGTCCCGGACAGGTGGTTCAGCCCCAGCATTTT. It encodes CASSPGQVVQPQHF.